This T cell receptor beta chain was captured in a study of T cell responses to AZD1222 COVID-19 vaccine. Regarding the study as a whole: There were mostly white British donors and more females than males, and clonal diversity was possibly underestimated. There were vaccine-associated CD4 TCRs across spike, dominant at 160-218 and 743-854. Baseline seropositivity occurred in only six AZD1222 recipients.

Notes on this clone: The antigen is not known.

CDR1 MRHNA and CDR2 SNTAGT come from the germline V gene. Trimming left V 0 bases short and J 8 bases short, with 10 bases between. CDR3 length equals 14 residues. Sequencing used immunoSEQ multiplex PCR; TCRdb keeps in-frame clones, though not all of them. Of 130,000 to 150,000 clones in the sample, more than 85% were seen once. The chain combines TRBV6-4 with TRBJ2-2; no definite D call. This TCR was sampled from an adult in good health. This specimen was peripheral blood, taken on day 0 of AZD1222 vaccination. DNA for the CDR3: TGTGCCAGCAGTGACTCGGGGTCTCCGGGGGAGCTGTTTTTT. It specifies CASSDSGSPGELFF.